This T cell receptor (beta chain) derives from a study of blood T cell repertoires in COVID-19 (TCRdb year 2020). In terms of the full investigation: The collaborator samples originated in the United States, Italy and Spain and spanned the acute and convalescent phases of COVID-19. The material from the prospective study consisted of cDNA or gDNA derived from T cells, B-cell-depleted T cells, or PBMCs. Deeply sampled blood TCRbeta repertoires from subjects exposed to, actively infected with, or recovered from COVID-19 were included in the dataset. A freely available public database, intended as a resource for researchers studying the immune response to SARS-CoV-2, is where the repertoires were released. Samples came from the ongoing ImmuneRACE study (first 160 participants) plus 1,254 subjects from 6 global collaborators. A de-identified subject ID, COVID-19 status, age in years and sex were almost always included in the sample metadata. Where HLA class I and class II types were available, the types were taken from metadata supplied by the sample provider, not from assay-based typing. Broader findings and caveats from the paper: Clinical and demographic metadata were provided uncurated, with the amount varying by source and participant.

Inclusive of the bounding cysteine and phenylalanine, the CDR3 is 14 residues long. The entry retains the CDR3 DNA only, 42 bases that are in frame from base 1. From a lookup of the germline V gene, CDR1 and CDR2 are SNHLY and FYNNEI. A distance of 18 bases separates the germline ends of V and J, which lose 6 bases and 7 bases respectively. The immunoSEQ Assay, a bias-controlled multiplex PCR, was used to amplify TCRbeta CDR3 regions from genomic DNA. Turning to the authors' computational methods: The number of nucleated cells in each sample was estimated by amplification of reference gene primers within the assay. To quantify the absolute abundance of each unique TCRbeta CDR3 rearrangement, sequence reads were collapsed and filtered. For each sample, productive Simpson clonality was calculated as the square root of Simpson's diversity index over productive rearrangements. Here the immuneACCESS table is served through TCRdb, limited to in-frame sequences with V and J called. Missing clones are a known gap in these copies; in checked studies unresolved V genes cover under half, and the rest lacks a known reason. V and J calls and clone size are copied from that table; D and trimming were computed from the DNA. This sample comprises under 250,000 clones, around 88% of them detected only once. The ten top clones hold about 6.7% of the sample.

In Seattle, one collaborating source enrolled patients while the infection was active and tracked those patients longitudinally over the course of disease. Each collaborating institution followed its own protocols to collect whole blood in K2EDTA tubes. For TCRbeta analysis, collaborator samples were shipped as frozen whole blood, as isolated PBMCs, or as DNA extracted from either sample type. Comments on this clone: The target of this receptor is not known. No clone much larger than this one lies a single base away; base qualities are absent.

This chain is built from TRBV2 and TRBJ2-5, with a weak D call of TRBD2 (5 bases match). This TCR was recovered from a young woman with COVID-19, enrolled during active disease. Sequencing used peripheral blood. The CDR3 region: CASSSGSPKGTQYF. The nucleotides read TGTGCCAGCAGCAGCGGCTCCCCCAAGGGGACCCAGTACTTC. Reference TRBV2 and TRBJ2-5 proteins supply the regions before and after the CDR3; the full variable domain is: EPEVTQTPSHQVTQMGQEVILRCVPISNHLYFYWYRQILGQKVEFLVSFYNNEISEKSEIFDDQFSVERPDGSNFTLKIRSTKLEDSAMYFCASSSGSPKGTQYFGPGTRLLVL.